Included here is one T cell receptor (beta chain) sequence, with context. Its antigen remains unidentified. Via the markers CD45RO/CCR7/CD25/CD127/CD95/CD27, stem cell-like memory, regulatory, central memory and naive CD4+ cells were sorted. The source of the sample is a study of beta chain features in type 1 diabetes. All of the isolated RNA was reverse transcribed, so expressed TCRB transcripts were sequenced. Naive, central memory and regulatory T cell samples yielded around 3.3 million reads on average. TCRdb keeps only in-frame clones here, not all; method: immunoSEQ multiplex PCR. The data contain around 250,000 clones, about 14% of them seen just once; the ten biggest clones take up about 0.019%. Study-level points and caveats: Within each of all four CD4+ subsets, Type 1 diabetes patients had TCRB CDR3s that were moderately but significantly shorter. These data did not resolve whether HLA type affects TCRB rearrangement.

CDR1 is SQVTM and CDR2 is ANQGSEA in the germline V gene. This CDR3 is 15 amino acids long. Unmatched junction bases numbered 4, after V lost 1 base and J lost 5 bases. The sequenced material came from naive CD4+ T cells from blood. This TCR was sampled from a man aged 25-40 years with type 1 diabetes. This chain joins TRBV29-1 and TRBJ2-5; 13 positions agree with TRBD2. The CDR3: CSVEGTSGSRETQYF. In DNA, the CDR3 is TGCAGCGTTGAAGGGACTAGCGGGAGTAGGGAGACCCAGTACTTC.